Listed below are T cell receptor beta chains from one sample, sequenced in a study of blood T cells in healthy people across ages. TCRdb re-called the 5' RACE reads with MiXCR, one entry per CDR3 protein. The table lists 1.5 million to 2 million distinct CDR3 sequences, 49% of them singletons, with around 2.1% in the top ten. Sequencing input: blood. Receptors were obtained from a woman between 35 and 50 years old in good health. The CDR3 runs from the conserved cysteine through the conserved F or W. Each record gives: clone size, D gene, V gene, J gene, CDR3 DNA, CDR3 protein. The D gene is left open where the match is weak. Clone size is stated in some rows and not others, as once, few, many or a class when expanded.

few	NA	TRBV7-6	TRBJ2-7	TGTGCCAGCAGCGACCTCTCCGAGCAGTACTTC	CASSDLSEQYF
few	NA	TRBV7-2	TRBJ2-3	TGTGCCAGCAGCTTAGCGTGGGGCTTAAGCACAGATACGCAGTATTTT	CASSLAWGLSTDTQYF
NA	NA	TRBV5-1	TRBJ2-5	TGCGCCAGCAGGGCGGAATTCTACTACAATGAGCAGTACTTC	CASRAEFYYNEQYF
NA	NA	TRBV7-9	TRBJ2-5	TGTGCCAGCAGCTTACTATTTTTGGAGACCCAGTACTTC	CASSLLFLETQYF
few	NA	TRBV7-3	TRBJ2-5	TGTGCCAGCAGCCCAGGGAATTACGAGACCCAGTACTTC	CASSPGNYETQYF
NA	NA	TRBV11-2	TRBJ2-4	TGTGCCAGCAGCTGGACCCCTGAGGAGCAGTACTTC	CASSWTPEEQYF
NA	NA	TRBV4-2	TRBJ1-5	TGTGCCAGCAGCCAAGAGGCAGGGTTGCCGCCCCAGCATTTT	CASSQEAGLPPQHF
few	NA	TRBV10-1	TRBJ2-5	TGCGCCAGCAGTGAGAAAAGGATTGGAGGGACCCAGTACTTC	CASSEKRIGGTQYF
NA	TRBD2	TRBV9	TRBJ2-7	TGTGCCAGCAGCGTAGAAGGCGGGAGGGTTTACGAGCAGTACTTC	CASSVEGGRVYEQYF
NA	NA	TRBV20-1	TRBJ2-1	TGCAGGGCTAAACGGGTCCCGGGTGGGCAGTTCTTC	CRAKRVPGGQFF
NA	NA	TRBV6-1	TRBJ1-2	TGTGCCAGCAGTGACCAGAGAACCTATGGCTACACCTTC	CASSDQRTYGYTF
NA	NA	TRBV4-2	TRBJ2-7	TGTGCTAGCAGCCGATCCCCAACCGGGGCCTACGAGCAGTACTTC	CASSRSPTGAYEQYF
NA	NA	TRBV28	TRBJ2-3	TGTGCCAGCACCCCTTCCTGGGAGACGCAGTATTTT	CASTPSWETQYF
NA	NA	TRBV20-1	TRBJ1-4	TGCAGTGCTCCCCGGCGGGACACCTCTAATGAAAAACTGTTTTTT	CSAPRRDTSNEKLFF
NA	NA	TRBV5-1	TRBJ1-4	TGCGCCAGCAGCAACCTTGCAACTAATGAAAAACTGTTTTTT	CASSNLATNEKLFF
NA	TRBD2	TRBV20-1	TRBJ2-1	TGCAGTGCGCTAGCGGACCATTACAATGAGCAGTTCTTC	CSALADHYNEQFF
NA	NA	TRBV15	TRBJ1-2	TGTGCCACCAGCGGCAGGGGAGACTACACCTTC	CATSGRGDYTF
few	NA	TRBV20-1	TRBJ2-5	TGCAGTGCTAGAGATCACAGACTTCCCCCAGGAGAGACCCAGTACTTC	CSARDHRLPPGETQYF
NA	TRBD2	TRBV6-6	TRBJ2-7	TGTGCCAGCCATAATTTGCGGGGGGCCTCCTACGAGCAGTACTTC	CASHNLRGASYEQYF
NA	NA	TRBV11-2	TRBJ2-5	TGTGCCAGCAGCTTAGGATCTGAGTCCTACAAGCAGTACTTC	CASSLGSESYKQYF
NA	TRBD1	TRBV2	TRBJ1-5	TGTGCCAGCAGTGAAGTCTGGGACAGGGTATCATCTCAGCCCCAGCATTTT	CASSEVWDRVSSQPQHF
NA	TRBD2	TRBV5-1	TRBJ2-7	TGCGCCAGCAGCTCCCGGGGGGACCCTTCCTACGAGCAGTACTTC	CASSSRGDPSYEQYF
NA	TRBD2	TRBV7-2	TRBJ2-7	TGTGCCAGCAGCCGGCGGGGGGCTAGCGGGGTTTACGAGCAGTACTTC	CASSRRGASGVYEQYF
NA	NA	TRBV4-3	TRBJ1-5	TGCGCCAGCAGCCAAGATCCACAGATCAATCAGCCCCAGCATTTT	CASSQDPQINQPQHF
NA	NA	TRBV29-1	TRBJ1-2	TGCAGCGTTGATTGGGATGGCTACACCTTC	CSVDWDGYTF
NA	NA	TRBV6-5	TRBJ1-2	TGTGCCAGCATAGCGTCAGGGGACTATGGCTACACCTTC	CASIASGDYGYTF
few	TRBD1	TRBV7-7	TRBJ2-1	TGTGCTAGCAGCGCGGACAGGATGGGGTCCTACAATGAGCAGTTCTTC	CASSADRMGSYNEQFF
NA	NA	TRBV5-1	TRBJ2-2	TGCGCCAGCAGCAGCCGGGCCTCATTAAACACCGGGGAGCTGTTTTTT	CASSSRASLNTGELFF
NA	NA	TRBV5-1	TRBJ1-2	TGCGCCAGCAGCCCCAGGAGGGAAACTAACTATGGCTACACCTTC	CASSPRRETNYGYTF
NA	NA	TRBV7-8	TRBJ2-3	TGTGCCAGCAGTCTCTCCATGATTGGGGACGGAGGGCGTGGGAGCACAGATACGCAGTATTTT	CASSLSMIGDGGRGSTDTQYF
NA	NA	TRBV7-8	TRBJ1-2	TGTGCCAGCAGCTTCGACGGATCCGATAACTATGGCTACACCTTC	CASSFDGSDNYGYTF
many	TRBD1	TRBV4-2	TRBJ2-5	TGTGCCAGCAGCCAAGATGGGCCGGGACAGGGTTGGGAGACCCAGTACTTC	CASSQDGPGQGWETQYF
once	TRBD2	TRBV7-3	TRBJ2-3	TGTGCCAGCAGCAACTTAGCGGGGAGGAAAGATACGCAGTATTTT	CASSNLAGRKDTQYF
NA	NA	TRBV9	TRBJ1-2	TGTGCCAGCAGCGTAGCGGCAGAATGGAGCTATGGCTACACCTTC	CASSVAAEWSYGYTF
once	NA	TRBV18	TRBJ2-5	TGTGCCAGCTCACTTGGCCGACGTGGGCCTAACCAAGAGACCCAGTACTTC	CASSLGRRGPNQETQYF
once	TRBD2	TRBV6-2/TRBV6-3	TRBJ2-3	TGTGCCAGCACCTCCGGGACTACCTATAGCACAGATACGCAGTATTTT	CASTSGTTYSTDTQYF
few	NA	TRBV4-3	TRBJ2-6	TGCGCCAGCAGCGAGGGCACCGAGGCTGGGGCCAACGTCCTGACTTTC	CASSEGTEAGANVLTF
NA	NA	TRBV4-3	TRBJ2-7	TGCGCCAGCAGCTCCGGGACCCAATACGATGAGCAGTACTTC	CASSSGTQYDEQYF
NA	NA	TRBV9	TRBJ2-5	TGTGCCAGCAGCGTAGGGGGACTCCCTCAAGAGACCCAGTACTTC	CASSVGGLPQETQYF
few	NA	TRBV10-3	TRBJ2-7	TGTGCCATCAGTGGTACTCAGGGAGTGTACGAGCAGTACTTC	CAISGTQGVYEQYF
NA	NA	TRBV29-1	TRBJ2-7	TGCAGCGTTGGGTTGTACGAGCAGTACTTC	CSVGLYEQYF
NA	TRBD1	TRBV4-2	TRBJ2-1	TGTGCCAGCAGCCACGGGACAGGGAATTATGAGCAGTTCTTC	CASSHGTGNYEQFF
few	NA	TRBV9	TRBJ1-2	TGTGCCAGCAGCGCTCAGGGGATTGGTGGCTACACCTTC	CASSAQGIGGYTF
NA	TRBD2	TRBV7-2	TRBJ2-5	TGTGCCAGCAGCTTAGCAGCGGGGGGAGGAGAGACCCAGTACTTC	CASSLAAGGGETQYF
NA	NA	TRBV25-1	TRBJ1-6	TGTGCCAGCAGTGACCGCAGCCGACAGAGGAATTCACCCCTCCACTTT	CASSDRSRQRNSPLHF
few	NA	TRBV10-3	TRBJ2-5	TGTGCCATCAGTGAGGCGGCTAGAGGGCACGAGACCCAGTACTTC	CAISEAARGHETQYF